Below, one TCR beta chain is given with its context. Possible read error: a much larger clone is one base away. The germline V gene encodes CDR1 SGHTA and CDR2 FQGNSA. CDR3 length: 13 amino acids. Trimming cost V 4 bases and J 7 bases; bases outside gene matches: 7. This entry is derived from a study of blood T cells in healthy people across ages. A second 7 to 11 cycle PCR used barcoded and J-beta primers. Each CDR3 protein gets one entry after TCRdb re-called the 5' RACE reads with MiXCR. The data hold hundreds of thousands of distinct CDR3 sequences, with less than 45% observed a single time. V usage is TRBV7-2 and J usage is TRBJ2-7, with 7 bases identical to TRBD2. Sequenced sample: blood. The clonotype was recovered from a man older than 75 in good health. CDR3 sequence: CASSYSRGSEQYF. CDR3 nucleotides: TGTGCCAGCAGCTACTCGCGGGGGAGTGAGCAGTACTTC.